The entry that follows covers one TCR beta chain sequence. Its antigen remains unknown. This specimen belongs to a study of T cells in Graves' hyperthyroidism and ophthalmopathy. RNA transcripts provided the source from which TCR beta CDR3 regions were amplified. First-round RT-PCR of the TCR CDR3 relied on the HTBI primer set. One entry per CDR3 protein results from TCRdb running MiXCR on the multiplex PCR reads. The table has around 690,000 distinct CDR3 sequences, around 15% seen once. Source material for PBMCs was over 8 ml fresh peripheral blood. Germline loops: CDR1 WSHSY, CDR2 SAAADI. Trimming stripped 2 bases from V and 3 bases from J, with 11 bases between. The CDR3 totals 15 residues. Study-wide findings and caveats: Blood also showed most of the thyroid clonotypes that were expanded above 0.001.

The chain employs TRBV10-2 and TRBJ1-5; no clear D. This TCR derives from a man aged 45 to 65 with Graves' hyperthyroidism. The sequenced sample consisted of blood. CDR3 bases: TGCGCCAGCAGTGAGACCCCGACGACCAATCAGCCCCAGCATTTT. Encoded protein: CASSETPTTNQPQHF.